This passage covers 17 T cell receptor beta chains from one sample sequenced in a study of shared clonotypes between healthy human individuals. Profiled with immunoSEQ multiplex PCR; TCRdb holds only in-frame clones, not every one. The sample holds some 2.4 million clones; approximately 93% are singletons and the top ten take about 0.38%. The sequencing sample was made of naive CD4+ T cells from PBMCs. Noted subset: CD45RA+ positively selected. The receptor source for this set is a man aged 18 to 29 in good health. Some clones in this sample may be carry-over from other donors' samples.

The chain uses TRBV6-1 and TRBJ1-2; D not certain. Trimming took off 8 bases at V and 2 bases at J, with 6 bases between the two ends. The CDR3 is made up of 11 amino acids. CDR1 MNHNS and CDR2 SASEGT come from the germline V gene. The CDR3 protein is CASGSNYGYTF. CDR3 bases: TGTGCCAGCGGGTCAAACTATGGCTACACCTTC.

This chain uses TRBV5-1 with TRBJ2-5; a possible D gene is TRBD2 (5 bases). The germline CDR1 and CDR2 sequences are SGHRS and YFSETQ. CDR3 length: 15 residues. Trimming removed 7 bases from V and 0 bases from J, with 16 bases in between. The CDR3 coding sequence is TGCGCCAGCGAAGGAGGCAGTAGGTACCAAGAGACCCAGTACTTC. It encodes CASEGGSRYQETQYF. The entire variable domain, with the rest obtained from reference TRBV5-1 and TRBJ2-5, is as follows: KAGVTQTPRYLIKTRGQQVTLSCSPISGHRSVSWYQQTPGQGLQFLFEYFSETQRNKGNFPGRFSGRQFSNSRSEMNVSTLELGDSALYLCASEGGSRYQETQYFGPGTRLLVL.

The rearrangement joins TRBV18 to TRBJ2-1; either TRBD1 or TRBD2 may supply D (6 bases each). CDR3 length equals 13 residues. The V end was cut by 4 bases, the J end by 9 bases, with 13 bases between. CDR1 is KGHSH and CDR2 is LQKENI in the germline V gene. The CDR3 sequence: CASSLNRDSEQFF. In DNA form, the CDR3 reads TGTGCCAGCTCACTTAACAGGGACTCTGAGCAGTTCTTC.

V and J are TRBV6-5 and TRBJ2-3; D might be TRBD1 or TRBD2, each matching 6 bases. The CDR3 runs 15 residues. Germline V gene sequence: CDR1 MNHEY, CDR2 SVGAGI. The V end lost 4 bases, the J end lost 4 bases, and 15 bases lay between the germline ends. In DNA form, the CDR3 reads TGTGCCAGCAGTTTAGGGGGGCTGGGCGCAGATACGCAGTATTTT. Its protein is CASSLGGLGADTQYF.

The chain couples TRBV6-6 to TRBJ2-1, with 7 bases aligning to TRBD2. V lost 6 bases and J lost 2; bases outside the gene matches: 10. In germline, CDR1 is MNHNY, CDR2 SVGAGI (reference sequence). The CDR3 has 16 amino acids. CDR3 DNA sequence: TGTGCCAGCAGCCCCGCCTTGGGGACTACCTACAATGAGCAGTTCTTC. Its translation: CASSPALGTTYNEQFF.

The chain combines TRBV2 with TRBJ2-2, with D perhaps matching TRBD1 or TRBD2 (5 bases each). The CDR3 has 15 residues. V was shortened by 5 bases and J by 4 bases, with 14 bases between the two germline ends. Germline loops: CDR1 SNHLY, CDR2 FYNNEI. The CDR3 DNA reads TGTGCCAGCAGTCGGGACCTACTCCCCACCGGGGAGCTGTTTTTT. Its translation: CASSRDLLPTGELFF. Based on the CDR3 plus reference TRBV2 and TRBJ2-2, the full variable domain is EPEVTQTPSHQVTQMGQEVILRCVPISNHLYFYWYRQILGQKVEFLVSFYNNEISEKSEIFDDQFSVERPDGSNFTLKIRSTKLEDSAMYFCASSRDLLPTGELFFGEGSRLTVL.

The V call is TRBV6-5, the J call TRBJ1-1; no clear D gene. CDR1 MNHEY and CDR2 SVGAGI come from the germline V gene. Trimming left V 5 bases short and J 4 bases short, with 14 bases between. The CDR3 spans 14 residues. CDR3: CASSQSREGTEAFF. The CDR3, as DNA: TGTGCCAGCAGTCAATCCCGGGAAGGCACTGAAGCTTTCTTT.

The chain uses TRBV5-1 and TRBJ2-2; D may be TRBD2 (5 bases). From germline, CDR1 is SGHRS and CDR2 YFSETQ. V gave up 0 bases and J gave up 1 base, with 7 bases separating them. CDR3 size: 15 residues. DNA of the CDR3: TGCGCCAGCAGCTTGGGGCGGGTGAACACCGGGGAGCTGTTTTTT. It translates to CASSLGRVNTGELFF.

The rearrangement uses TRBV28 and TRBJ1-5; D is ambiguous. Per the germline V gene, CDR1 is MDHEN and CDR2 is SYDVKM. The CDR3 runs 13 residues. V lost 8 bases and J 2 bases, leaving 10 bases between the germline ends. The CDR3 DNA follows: TGTGCCAGCGACCTCCCCGGCAATCAGCCCCAGCATTTT. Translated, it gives CASDLPGNQPQHF.

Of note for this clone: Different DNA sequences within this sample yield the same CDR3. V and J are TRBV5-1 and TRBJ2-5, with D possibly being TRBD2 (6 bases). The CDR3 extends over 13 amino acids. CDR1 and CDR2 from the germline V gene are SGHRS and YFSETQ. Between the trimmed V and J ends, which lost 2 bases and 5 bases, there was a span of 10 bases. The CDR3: CASSLGAGETQYF. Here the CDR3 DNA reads TGCGCCAGCAGCTTAGGGGCGGGGGAGACCCAGTACTTC. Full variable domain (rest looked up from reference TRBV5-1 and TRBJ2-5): KAGVTQTPRYLIKTRGQQVTLSCSPISGHRSVSWYQQTPGQGLQFLFEYFSETQRNKGNFPGRFSGRQFSNSRSEMNVSTLELGDSALYLCASSLGAGETQYFGPGTRLLVL.

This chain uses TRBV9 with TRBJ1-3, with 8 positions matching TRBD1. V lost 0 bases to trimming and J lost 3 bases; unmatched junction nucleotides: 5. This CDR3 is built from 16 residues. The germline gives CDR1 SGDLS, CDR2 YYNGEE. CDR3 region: CASSVAPQGVGNTIYF. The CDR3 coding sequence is TGTGCCAGCAGCGTAGCGCCACAGGGGGTTGGAAACACCATATATTTT.

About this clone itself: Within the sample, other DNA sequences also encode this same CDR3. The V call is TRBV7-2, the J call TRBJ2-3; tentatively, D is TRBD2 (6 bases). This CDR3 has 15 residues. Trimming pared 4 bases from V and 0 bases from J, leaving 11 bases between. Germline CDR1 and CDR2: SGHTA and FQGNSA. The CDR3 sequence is CASSSLGGSTDTQYF. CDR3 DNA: TGTGCCAGCAGCTCGCTGGGGGGTAGCACAGATACGCAGTATTTT.

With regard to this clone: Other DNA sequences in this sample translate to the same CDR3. CDR3 coding DNA: TGTGCCAGCAGTGAACAGGGTGTTCTGTACGAGCAGTACTTC. Residues: CASSEQGVLYEQYF. The V and J genes are TRBV2 and TRBJ2-7, with a tentative D call TRBD1 (5 bases). The CDR3 has 14 amino acids. The V and J ends lost 2 bases and 4 bases respectively, with 12 bases between them. CDR1 and CDR2 (germline): SNHLY, FYNNEI.

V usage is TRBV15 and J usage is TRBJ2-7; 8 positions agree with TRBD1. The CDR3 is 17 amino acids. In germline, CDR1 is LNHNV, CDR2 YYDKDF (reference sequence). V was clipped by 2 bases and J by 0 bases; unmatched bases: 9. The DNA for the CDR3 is TGTGCCACCAGCAGACCTCAGGACAGGGCATCCTCCTACGAGCAGTACTTC. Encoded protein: CATSRPQDRASSYEQYF. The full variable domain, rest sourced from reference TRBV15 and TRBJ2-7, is DAMVIQNPRYQVTQFGKPVTLSCSQTLNHNVMYWYQQKSSQAPKLLFHYYDKDFNNEADTPDNFQSRRPNTSFCFLDIRSPGLGDTAMYLCATSRPQDRASSYEQYFGPGTRLTVT.

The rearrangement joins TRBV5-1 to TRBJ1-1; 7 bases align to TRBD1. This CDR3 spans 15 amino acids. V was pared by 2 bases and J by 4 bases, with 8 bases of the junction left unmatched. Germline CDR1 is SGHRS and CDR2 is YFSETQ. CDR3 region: CASSFPGTEGTEAFF. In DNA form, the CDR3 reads TGCGCCAGCAGCTTTCCCGGGACAGAGGGCACTGAAGCTTTCTTT.

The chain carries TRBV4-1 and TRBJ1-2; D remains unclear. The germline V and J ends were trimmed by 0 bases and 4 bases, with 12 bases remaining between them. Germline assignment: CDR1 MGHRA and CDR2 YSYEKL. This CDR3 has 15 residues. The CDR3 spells CASSQDLGRFYGYTF. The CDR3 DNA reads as TGCGCCAGCAGCCAAGATCTCGGCCGATTCTATGGCTACACCTTC.

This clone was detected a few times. CDR3 in DNA: TGTGCCAGCGGAAGGGGGGGCAACACTGAAGCTTTCTTT. Protein product: CASGRGGNTEAFF. The chain uses TRBV25-1 and TRBJ1-1; TRBD1 might be the D (6 bases). Germline V gene sequence: CDR1 MGHDK, CDR2 SYGVNS. This CDR3 has 13 residues. The V gene lost 8 bases and the J gene lost 2 bases, with 12 bases spanning the gap. The full variable domain, rest sourced from reference TRBV25-1 and TRBJ1-1, is EADIYQTPRYLVIGTGKKITLECSQTMGHDKMYWYQQDPGMELHLIHYSYGVNSTEKGDLSSESTVSRIRTEHFPLTLESARPSHTSQYLCASGRGGNTEAFFGQGTRLTVV.